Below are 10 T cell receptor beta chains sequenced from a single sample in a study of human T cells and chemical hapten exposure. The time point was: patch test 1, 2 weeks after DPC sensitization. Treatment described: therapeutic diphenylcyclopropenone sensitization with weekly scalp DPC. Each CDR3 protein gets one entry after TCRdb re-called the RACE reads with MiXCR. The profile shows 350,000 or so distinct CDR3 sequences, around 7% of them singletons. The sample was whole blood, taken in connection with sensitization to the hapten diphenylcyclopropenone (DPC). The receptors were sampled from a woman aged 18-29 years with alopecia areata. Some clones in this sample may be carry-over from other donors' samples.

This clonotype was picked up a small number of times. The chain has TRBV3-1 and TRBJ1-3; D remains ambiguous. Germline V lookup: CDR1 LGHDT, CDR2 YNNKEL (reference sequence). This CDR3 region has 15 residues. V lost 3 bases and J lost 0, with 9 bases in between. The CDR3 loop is CASSHTGPSGNTIYF. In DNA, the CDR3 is TGTGCCAGCAGCCACACCGGGCCCTCTGGAAACACCATATATTTT. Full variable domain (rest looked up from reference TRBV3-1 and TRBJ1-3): DTAVSQTPKYLVTQMGNDKSIKCEQNLGHDTMYWYKQDSKKFLKIMFSYNNKELIINETVPNRFSPKSPDKAHLNLHINSLELGDSAVYFCASSHTGPSGNTIYFGEGSWLTVV.

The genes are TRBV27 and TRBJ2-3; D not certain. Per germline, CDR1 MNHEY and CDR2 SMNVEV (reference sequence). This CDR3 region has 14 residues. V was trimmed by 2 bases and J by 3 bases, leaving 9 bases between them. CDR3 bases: TGTGCCAGCAGTTTAAAAGTTCGGACAGATACGCAGTATTTT. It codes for CASSLKVRTDTQYF.

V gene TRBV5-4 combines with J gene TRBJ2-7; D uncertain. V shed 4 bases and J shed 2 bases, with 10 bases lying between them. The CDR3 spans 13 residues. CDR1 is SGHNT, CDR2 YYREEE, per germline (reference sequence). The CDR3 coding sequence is TGTGCCAGCAGCCTCGGCCCCCCCTACGAGCAGTACTTC. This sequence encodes CASSLGPPYEQYF. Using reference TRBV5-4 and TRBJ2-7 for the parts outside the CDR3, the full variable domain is ETGVTQSPTHLIKTRGQQVTLRCSSQSGHNTVSWYQQALGQGPQFIFQYYREEENGRGNFPPRFSGLQFPNYSSELNVNALELDDSALYLCASSLGPPYEQYFGPGTRLTVT.

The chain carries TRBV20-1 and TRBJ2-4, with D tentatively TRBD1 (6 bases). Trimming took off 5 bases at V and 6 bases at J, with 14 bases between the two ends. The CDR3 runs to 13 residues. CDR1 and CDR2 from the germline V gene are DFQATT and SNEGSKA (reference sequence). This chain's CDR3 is CSAQRGGRNIQYF. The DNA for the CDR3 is TGCAGTGCTCAGAGAGGGGGTCGAAACATTCAGTACTTC.

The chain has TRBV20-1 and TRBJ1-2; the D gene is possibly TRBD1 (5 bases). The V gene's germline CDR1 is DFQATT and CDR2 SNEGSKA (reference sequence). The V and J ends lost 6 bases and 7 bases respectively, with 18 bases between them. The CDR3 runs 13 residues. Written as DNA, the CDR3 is TGCAGTGCCAAGTCATCGGGGCTTGGTGGCTACACCTTC. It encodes CSAKSSGLGGYTF.

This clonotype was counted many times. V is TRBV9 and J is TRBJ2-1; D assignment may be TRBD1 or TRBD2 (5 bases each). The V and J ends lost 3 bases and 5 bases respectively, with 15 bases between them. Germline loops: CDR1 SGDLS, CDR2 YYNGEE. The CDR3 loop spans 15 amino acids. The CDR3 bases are TGTGCCAGCAGCGCCCGGTCGGGGCCTGACAATGAGCAGTTCTTC. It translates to CASSARSGPDNEQFF.

For the CDR3, the DNA is TGTGCCAGCAGTCGTGACACTTACACCGGGGAGCTGTTTTTT. Amino acids: CASSRDTYTGELFF. The V gene is TRBV12-3 or TRBV12-4, the J gene TRBJ2-2; D is undetermined. This CDR3 contains 14 residues. With 5 bases removed from V and 3 bases from J, the gap between germline ends came to 10 bases.

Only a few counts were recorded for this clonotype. CDR3 region: CASSFVRDSNEKLFF. In DNA form, the CDR3 reads TGTGCCAGCAGTTTTGTCCGGGACTCTAATGAAAAACTGTTTTTT. The rearrangement joins TRBV6-5 to TRBJ1-4; a weak D match, TRBD1 (5 bases). The ends were cut back, 4 bases at V and 3 bases at J, with 12 bases in the middle. CDR1 and CDR2 from the germline V gene are MNHEY and SVGAGI. The CDR3 loop spans 15 amino acids.

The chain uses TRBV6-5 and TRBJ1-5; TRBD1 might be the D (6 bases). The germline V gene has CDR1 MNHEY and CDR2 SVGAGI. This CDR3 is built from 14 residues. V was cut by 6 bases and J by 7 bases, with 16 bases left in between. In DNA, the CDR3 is TGTGCCAGCAGAACGAACAGGGAAAGACAGCCCCAGCATTTT. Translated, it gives CASRTNRERQPQHF.

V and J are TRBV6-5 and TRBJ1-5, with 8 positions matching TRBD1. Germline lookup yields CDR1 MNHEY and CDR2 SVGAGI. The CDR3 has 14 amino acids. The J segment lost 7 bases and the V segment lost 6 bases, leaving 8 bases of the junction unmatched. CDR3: CASRSTGAGQPQHF. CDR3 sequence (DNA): TGTGCCAGCAGGTCGACAGGGGCTGGCCAGCCCCAGCATTTT.